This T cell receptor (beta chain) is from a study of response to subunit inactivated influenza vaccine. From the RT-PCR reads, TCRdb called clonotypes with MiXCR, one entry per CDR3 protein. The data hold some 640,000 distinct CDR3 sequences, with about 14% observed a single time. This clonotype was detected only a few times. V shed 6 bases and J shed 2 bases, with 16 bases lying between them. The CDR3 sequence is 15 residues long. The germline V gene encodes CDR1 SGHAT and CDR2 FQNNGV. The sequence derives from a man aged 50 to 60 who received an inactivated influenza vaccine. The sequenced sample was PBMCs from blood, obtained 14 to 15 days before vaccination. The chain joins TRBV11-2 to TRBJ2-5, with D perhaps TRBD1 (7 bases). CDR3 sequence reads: CASRNSGGLQETQYF. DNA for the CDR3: TGTGCCAGCAGGAACTCAGGGGGGCTTCAAGAGACCCAGTACTTC.